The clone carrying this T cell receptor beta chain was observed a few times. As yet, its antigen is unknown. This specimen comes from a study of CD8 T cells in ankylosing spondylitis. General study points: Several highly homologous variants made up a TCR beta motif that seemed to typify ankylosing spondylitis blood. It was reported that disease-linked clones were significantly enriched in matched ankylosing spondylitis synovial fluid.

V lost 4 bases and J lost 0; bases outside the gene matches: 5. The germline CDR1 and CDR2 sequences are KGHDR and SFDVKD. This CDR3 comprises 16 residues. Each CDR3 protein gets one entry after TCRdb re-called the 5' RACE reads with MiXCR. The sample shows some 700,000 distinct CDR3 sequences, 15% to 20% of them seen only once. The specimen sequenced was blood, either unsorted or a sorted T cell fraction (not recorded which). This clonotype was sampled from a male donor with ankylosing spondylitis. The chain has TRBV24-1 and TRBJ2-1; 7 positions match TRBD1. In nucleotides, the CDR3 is TGTGCCACCAGTGAGCCTTCAGGGGGCTCCTACAATGAGCAGTTCTTC. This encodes CATSEPSGGSYNEQFF.